The rows below give T cell receptor beta chains drawn from one sample of a study of cytomegalovirus exposure and HLA in healthy donors. TCRdb keeps only in-frame clones here, not all; method: immunoSEQ multiplex PCR. The sample lists 150,000 or so clones, 75% occurring once. Sequenced sample: PBMCs. These receptors all come from a man between 35 and 55 years old in good health and CMV-seronegative. Both conserved end residues are part of each CDR3. A D gene is named only where the DNA matches it firmly. Some rows have no size entry. The others give once, few or many, or a class for an expanded clone.

cdr3_aa: CASSGRGSGPEAFF; cdr3_nt: TGTGCCAGCAGTGGCAGGGGTTCGGGGCCTGAAGCTTTCTTT; clone_size: .; j_call: TRBJ1-1; d_call: .; v_call: TRBV6-1
cdr3_aa: CASSPNTGGSYNEQFF; cdr3_nt: TGTGCCAGCAGCCCAAACACGGGGGGATCCTACAATGAGCAGTTCTTC; clone_size: .; j_call: TRBJ2-1; d_call: TRBD2; v_call: TRBV11-2
cdr3_aa: CASRPRGLNTEAFF; cdr3_nt: TGTGCCAGCAGGCCAAGGGGGTTGAACACTGAAGCTTTCTTT; clone_size: .; j_call: TRBJ1-1; d_call: .; v_call: TRBV6-1
cdr3_aa: CASSIRTGDSSTDTQYF; cdr3_nt: TGTGCCAGTAGTATCCGGACAGGAGATTCTAGCACAGATACGCAGTATTTT; clone_size: .; j_call: TRBJ2-3; d_call: TRBD1; v_call: TRBV19
cdr3_aa: CASSPSYGADTQYF; cdr3_nt: TGCGCCAGCAGCCCCTCATACGGTGCGGATACGCAGTATTTT; clone_size: .; j_call: TRBJ2-3; d_call: .; v_call: TRBV4-1
cdr3_aa: CASSDQNSYEQYF; cdr3_nt: TGTGCCAGCAGCGACCAGAACTCCTACGAGCAGTACTTC; clone_size: .; j_call: TRBJ2-7; d_call: .; v_call: TRBV9
cdr3_aa: CASSSTGGDQPQHF; cdr3_nt: TGTGCCAGTAGTTCCACAGGGGGGGATCAGCCCCAGCATTTT; clone_size: .; j_call: TRBJ1-5; d_call: TRBD1; v_call: TRBV19
cdr3_aa: CASSFGPGPQETQYF; cdr3_nt: TGCGCCAGCAGCTTTGGTCCAGGGCCCCAAGAGACCCAGTACTTC; clone_size: few; j_call: TRBJ2-5; d_call: .; v_call: TRBV5-1
cdr3_aa: CASSLRVDTEAFF; cdr3_nt: TGTGCCAGCAGCCTTCGAGTGGACACTGAAGCTTTCTTT; clone_size: .; j_call: TRBJ1-1; d_call: .; v_call: TRBV7-3
cdr3_aa: CASSASGTGITNYGYTF; cdr3_nt: TGTGCCAGCAGCGCGTCCGGGACAGGGATAACTAACTATGGCTACACCTTC; clone_size: .; j_call: TRBJ1-2; d_call: TRBD1; v_call: TRBV7-9
cdr3_aa: CASSPDTGTYGYTF; cdr3_nt: TGTGCCAGCAGCCCCGACACAGGGACCTATGGCTACACCTTC; clone_size: .; j_call: TRBJ1-2; d_call: .; v_call: TRBV5-6